The T cell receptor beta chain under discussion was sequenced for a study of graft-versus-host responses after intestinal transplantation. Overall study findings and caveats: Graft-donor T cell macrochimerism in patients accompanied high graft-versus-host to host-versus-graft clonal ratios in allografts. The authors found GvH clones in recipient marrow, some appearing first in ileum or blood. Early post-transplant HvG declines were associated with peak circulating GvH clone levels.

In regard to this clone: What it binds is not known.

Assay: immunoSEQ multiplex PCR; the TCRdb copy retains only in-frame clones and omits some. The table includes about 120,000 clones, 95% detected once. The V and J ends lost 7 bases and 5 bases respectively, with 13 bases between them. Looked up from germline, CDR1 is SNHLY and CDR2 is FYNNEI. The length of the CDR3 is 13 residues. Material: unstimulated CD8+ T cells sorted from spleen or lymph node cells, obtained before intestinal transplant. The chain combines TRBV2 with TRBJ2-3; tentatively, D is TRBD2 (6 bases). This clonotype originated in a human donor who received an intestinal transplant. Written as DNA, the CDR3 is TGTGCCAGCAACCCTCAGGGAGGAGATACGCAGTATTTT. This codes for CASNPQGGDTQYF.